These 28 T cell receptor beta chains came from one sample sequenced in a study of T cells in Graves' hyperthyroidism and ophthalmopathy. Using RNA transcripts as the source, TCR beta CDR3 regions were amplified. A set of HTBI primers served as the primers for a first-round RT-PCR of the TCR CDR3. MiXCR, run by TCRdb on the multiplex PCR reads, gives a single entry per CDR3 protein. The repertoire holds 370,000 or so distinct CDR3 sequences, roughly 14% seen once, with around 21% in the top ten. Sequencing was carried out using blood. These receptors all stem from a man aged 30 to 39 with Graves' hyperthyroidism that later progressed to Graves' ophthalmopathy.

The table lists this clonotype with many counts. The chain carries TRBV7-3 and TRBJ1-1, with 8 nucleotides matching TRBD1. J lost 4 bases, V lost 5 bases, and 9 bases had no gene match. This CDR3 spans 15 amino acids. In germline, CDR1 is SGHTA, CDR2 FQGTGA. The CDR3, as DNA: TGTGCCAGCAGCCAGACAGGGGATCGGGGCACTGAAGCTTTCTTT. Encoded protein: CASSQTGDRGTEAFF.

V gene TRBV11-2 combines with J gene TRBJ1-4, with D possibly TRBD1 on 6 matching bases. Germline CDR1 and CDR2: SGHAT and FQNNGV. The CDR3 is 16 residues long. V gave up 5 bases and J gave up 4 bases, with 17 bases separating them. The DNA of the CDR3 is TGTGCCAGCAGCCGACAGGTAGAGGGGAATAATGAAAAACTGTTTTTT. Encoded protein: CASSRQVEGNNEKLFF.

V gene TRBV20-1 combines with J gene TRBJ2-7; 10 positions agree with TRBD1. The germline V gene has CDR1 DFQATT and CDR2 SNEGSKA (reference sequence). V lost 2 bases, J lost 4 bases, and 8 bases stayed unmatched. The CDR3 is made up of 15 amino acids. The CDR3, as DNA: TGCAGTGCTAGACCCCCGACAGGGGGCGGTTACGAGCAGTACTTC. Its translation is CSARPPTGGGYEQYF.

A few counts support this clonotype. The V gene is TRBV7-3, the J gene TRBJ2-2; tentative D call: TRBD2 (6 bases). The CDR3 consists of 13 residues. V gave up 4 bases and J gave up 6 bases, with 9 bases separating them. CDR1 is SGHTA and CDR2 is FQGTGA in the germline V gene. CDR3 DNA: TGTGCCAGCAGCTCTCTAGCGTCCGGGGAGCTGTTTTTT. It is translated as CASSSLASGELFF.

This clonotype was found a few times. CDR3 in DNA: TGTGCCAGCAGCCAAGAACGGCGGGGGGGCCAAGAGCAGTTCTTC. It codes for CASSQERRGGQEQFF. The chain links TRBV14 to TRBJ2-1, with TRBD2 matching over 9 bases. Germline V gene lookup returns CDR1 SGHDN and CDR2 FVKESK. The CDR3 extends over 15 amino acids. V shed 0 bases and J 10 bases; nucleotides not matched to a gene: 7.

CDR3: CASSEMWGGTEAFF. The DNA of the CDR3 is TGTGCCAGCAGTGAAATGTGGGGTGGCACTGAAGCTTTCTTT. The chain employs TRBV6-1 and TRBJ1-1; D gene uncertain. The CDR3 sequence is 14 residues long. Germline loops: CDR1 MNHNS, CDR2 SASEGT. V lost 2 bases, J lost 4 bases, and 11 bases lay in between.

This clonotype appeared a few times. This may be a read error, as it is one base from a much larger clone. This chain joins TRBV7-9 and TRBJ2-7; TRBD2 matches at 8 bases. Losses at the gene ends were 7 bases for V and 6 bases for J; bases not matched to a gene: 11. The CDR3 has 14 amino acids. The germline gives CDR1 SEHNR, CDR2 FQNEAQ (reference sequence). Here the CDR3 reads CASIPQAGGGEQYF. The CDR3 nucleotides read TGTGCCAGCATCCCACAGGCGGGGGGCGGCGAGCAGTACTTC.

V is TRBV28 and J is TRBJ1-2; no clear D gene. The CDR3 sequence is 15 residues long. Looked up from germline, CDR1 is MDHEN and CDR2 is SYDVKM. Trimming removed 6 bases from V and 2 bases from J, with 16 bases in between. CDR3 sequence (DNA): TGTGCCAGCAGCCCTTCTATGGGGAGGAACTATGGCTACACCTTC. Translating gives CASSPSMGRNYGYTF.

This clonotype was counted at least ten times. The chain couples TRBV20-1 to TRBJ2-7; D may correspond to TRBD1 or TRBD2 (6 bases each). The ends were cut back, 1 base at V and 0 bases at J, with 10 bases in the middle. Looked up from germline, CDR1 is DFQATT and CDR2 is SNEGSKA (reference sequence). The CDR3 length is 14 residues. The CDR3: CSARGGASSYEQYF. The CDR3 DNA reads TGCAGTGCTAGAGGGGGGGCAAGCTCCTACGAGCAGTACTTC.

This clonotype was counted a few times. The chain recombines TRBV2 with TRBJ1-6; 8 bases align to TRBD1. The CDR3 sequence is 11 residues long. Trimming cost V 5 bases and J 18 bases; bases outside gene matches: 6. CDR1 SNHLY and CDR2 FYNNEI come from the germline V gene. Here the CDR3 reads CASSTRQGNHF. Here the CDR3 DNA reads TGTGCCAGCAGTACCCGACAGGGGAACCACTTT.

The table lists this clonotype with many counts. The rearrangement links TRBV4-1 to TRBJ1-1, with D unresolved. CDR1 and CDR2 from the germline V gene are MGHRA and YSYEKL. This CDR3 contains 15 residues. V dropped 1 base and J dropped 3 bases, with 12 bases sitting between them. Here the CDR3 reads CASSQGGGLHTEAFF. CDR3 in DNA: TGCGCCAGCAGCCAAGGGGGAGGGCTCCACACTGAAGCTTTCTTT.

The sample holds many counts of this clonotype. CDR3 DNA sequence: TGTGCCAGCAGCCTCAAGTACAATGAGCAGTTCTTC. It translates to CASSLKYNEQFF. The V gene is TRBV7-8, the J gene TRBJ2-1; D not certain. Germline loops: CDR1 SGHVS, CDR2 FQNEAQ. V dropped 5 bases and J dropped 4 bases, with 6 bases sitting between them. The CDR3 consists of 12 residues. The full variable domain, completed using reference TRBV7-8 and TRBJ2-1, is GAGVSQSPRYKVAKRGQDVALRCDPISGHVSLFWYQQALGQGPEFLTYFQNEAQLDKSGLPSDRFFAERPEGSVSTLKIQRTQQEDSAVYLCASSLKYNEQFFGPGTRLTVL.

This clonotype was detected many times. V is TRBV20-1 and J is TRBJ1-5; possible D gene TRBD1, 5 bases. This CDR3 is 13 amino acids long. In germline, CDR1 is DFQATT, CDR2 SNEGSKA (reference sequence). Trimming removed 8 bases at V and 7 bases at J, with 18 bases between. CDR3 protein: CSNAPGAGQPQHF. CDR3 nucleotide sequence: TGCAGTAATGCTCCCGGGGCGGGCCAGCCCCAGCATTTT.

At least ten counts were recorded for this clonotype. The chain recombines TRBV28 with TRBJ2-5, with TRBD2 matching 10 bases. The trim removed 4 bases at V and 7 bases at J, leaving 9 bases unmatched. The CDR3 length is 15 residues. The germline V gene encodes CDR1 MDHEN and CDR2 SYDVKM. The CDR3 bases are TGTGCCAGCAGTTCGAGCGGGGGGGCCGGGGTGACCCAGTACTTC. Amino acid sequence: CASSSSGGAGVTQYF.

This clonotype was counted a few times. The chain uses TRBV29-1 and TRBJ2-2; D possibly corresponds to TRBD1 (7 bases). The germline V and J ends were trimmed by 6 bases and 6 bases, with 14 bases remaining between them. This CDR3 region has 13 residues. Germline V gene sequence: CDR1 SQVTM, CDR2 ANQGSEA. CDR3 protein: CSVRTGGAGELFF. In nucleotides, the CDR3 is TGCAGCGTCCGGACAGGAGGGGCCGGGGAGCTGTTTTTT.

This clonotype was seen ten or more times. The chain links TRBV11-2 to TRBJ2-5; D ambiguous. V was trimmed by 5 bases and J by 5 bases, leaving 18 bases between them. The CDR3 contains 15 residues. Germline lookup yields CDR1 SGHAT and CDR2 FQNNGV. The CDR3 DNA reads as TGTGCCAGCAGCCCCCGGGCGGCCCGAGGCGAGACCCAGTACTTC. Its protein is CASSPRAARGETQYF.

This clonotype was counted ten times or more. The chain employs TRBV27 and TRBJ1-4; 9 nucleotides align to TRBD1. This CDR3 region has 14 residues. The V and J ends lost 6 bases and 4 bases, in that order; junction bases with no gene match: 3. Germline-derived CDR1 and CDR2 are MNHEY and SMNVEV (reference sequence). The CDR3 DNA is TGTGCCAGCAGGATGGGACAGGGTAATGAAAAACTGTTTTTT. It translates to CASRMGQGNEKLFF.

This clonotype has a handful of counts. The gene calls are TRBV3-1 and TRBJ2-1, with 8 bases aligning to TRBD2. Losses at the gene ends were 3 bases for V and 3 bases for J; bases not matched to a gene: 4. The CDR3 covers 15 residues. The germline CDR1 and CDR2 sequences are LGHDT and YNNKEL (reference sequence). CDR3 coding DNA: TGTGCCAGCAGCCACATTCGGGGGGGCTACAATGAGCAGTTCTTC. It translates to CASSHIRGGYNEQFF.

This clonotype was detected a few times. Compared with germline, one end of the junction differs, possibly owing to a read error. The chain uses TRBV7-3 and TRBJ2-3, with TRBD2 as a possible D gene (6 bases). Germline V CDR1 and CDR2: SGHTA, FQGTGA. The CDR3 loop spans 16 amino acids. The CDR3 DNA follows: TGCGCCAGCAGCCCGGGACTCCCGAGAGGGTGGAATACGCAGTATTTT. Its protein is CASSPGLPRGWNTQYF. The variable domain in full, completed from reference TRBV7-3 and TRBJ2-3, reads GAGVSQTPSNKVTEKGKYVELRCDPISGHTALYWYRQSLGQGPEFLIYFQGTGAADDSGLPNDRFFAVRPEGSVSTLKIQRTERGDSAVYLCASSPGLPRGWNTQYFGPGTRLTVL.

The table lists this clonotype with a few counts. V and J are TRBV5-1 and TRBJ1-6, with a weak D call TRBD1 (6 bases). Trimming took off 0 bases at V and 10 bases at J, with 11 bases between the two ends. The germline CDR1 and CDR2 sequences are SGHRS and YFSETQ. This CDR3 region has 14 residues. The CDR3 is CASSLGQDESPLHF. CDR3 nucleotide sequence: TGCGCCAGCAGCTTGGGACAGGATGAATCACCCCTCCACTTT.

This clonotype has at least ten counts. The genes are TRBV28 and TRBJ2-1; TRBD2 might be the D (7 bases). The V and J ends lost 9 bases and 6 bases respectively, with 18 bases between them. This CDR3 contains 14 residues. CDR1 is MDHEN and CDR2 is SYDVKM in the germline V gene. CDR3 sequence (DNA): TGTGCCAGTAGTGTGGGGGGGGCAAGCAATGAGCAGTTCTTC. Translated, it gives CASSVGGASNEQFF.

Points on this clonotype: An end of the junction does not agree with germline; a read error may underlie this. The chain employs TRBV28 and TRBJ2-6; possibly TRBD1 for D (5 bases). Germline V gives CDR1 MDHEN, CDR2 SYDVKM. The CDR3 sequence is 15 residues long. CDR3 DNA sequence: TGTGCCAGCAGGGCCGTAGGCTCTGGGGCCAACATCCTGACTTTC. Translation: CASRAVGSGANILTF.

The gene calls are TRBV3-1 and TRBJ1-6, with D maybe TRBD1 (5 bases). Germline V gives CDR1 LGHDT, CDR2 YNNKEL (reference sequence). This CDR3 has 15 residues. V dropped 4 bases and J dropped 7 bases, with 14 bases sitting between them. CDR3 residues: CASSPRRQGNSPLHF. CDR3 sequence (DNA): TGTGCCAGCAGCCCCCGGAGGCAGGGCAATTCACCCCTCCACTTT.

This clonotype showed up many times. The chain recombines TRBV27 with TRBJ2-1; unclear D gene. V was pared by 6 bases and J by 0 bases, with 6 bases between. This CDR3 comprises 13 residues. CDR1 is MNHEY and CDR2 is SMNVEV in the germline V gene (reference sequence). In DNA form, the CDR3 reads TGTGCCAGCAGATATAGCTCCTACAATGAGCAGTTCTTC. This sequence encodes CASRYSSYNEQFF.

This clonotype was detected many times. The chain is built from TRBV27 and TRBJ1-6, with D maybe TRBD1 (5 bases). CDR1 and CDR2 (germline): MNHEY, SMNVEV (reference sequence). V shed 3 bases and J shed 9 bases, with 18 bases lying between them. CDR3 length equals 16 residues. CDR3 DNA: TGTGCCAGCAGTTTTAAGTTGGGGGTTCCAGGTTCACCCCTCCACTTT. It translates to CASSFKLGVPGSPLHF.

The table lists this clonotype with many counts. CDR3 DNA: TGTGCCAGCAGCCCTGGACAGGGGGGCACCGGGGAGCTGTTTTTT. Amino acids: CASSPGQGGTGELFF. The J gene is TRBJ2-2, the V gene TRBV7-9; 10 bases line up with TRBD1. V lost 5 bases and J lost 4; bases outside the gene matches: 4. The length of the CDR3 is 15 residues. CDR1 SEHNR and CDR2 FQNEAQ come from the germline V gene (reference sequence).

CDR3 nucleotide sequence: TGTGCCAGCAGTTTAGGAGCGTACGGGACAGGTAGAACTGAAGCTTTCTTT. Translation gives CASSLGAYGTGRTEAFF. The chain is built from TRBV12-3 or TRBV12-4 and TRBJ1-1, with TRBD1 identical over 8 bases. With 1 base clipped from V and 5 bases from J, the junction kept 12 bases outside the gene matches. This CDR3 is 17 amino acids long.

The sample holds many counts of this clonotype. The V gene is TRBV30, the J gene TRBJ1-5; D is perhaps TRBD1 (5 bases). In germline, CDR1 is GTSNPN, CDR2 SVGIG (reference sequence). With 1 base removed from V and 6 bases from J, the gap between germline ends came to 13 bases. The CDR3 runs 14 residues. This CDR3 reads CAWSGRGWPQPQHF. The CDR3 nucleotides read TGTGCCTGGAGTGGACGGGGGTGGCCTCAGCCCCAGCATTTT.